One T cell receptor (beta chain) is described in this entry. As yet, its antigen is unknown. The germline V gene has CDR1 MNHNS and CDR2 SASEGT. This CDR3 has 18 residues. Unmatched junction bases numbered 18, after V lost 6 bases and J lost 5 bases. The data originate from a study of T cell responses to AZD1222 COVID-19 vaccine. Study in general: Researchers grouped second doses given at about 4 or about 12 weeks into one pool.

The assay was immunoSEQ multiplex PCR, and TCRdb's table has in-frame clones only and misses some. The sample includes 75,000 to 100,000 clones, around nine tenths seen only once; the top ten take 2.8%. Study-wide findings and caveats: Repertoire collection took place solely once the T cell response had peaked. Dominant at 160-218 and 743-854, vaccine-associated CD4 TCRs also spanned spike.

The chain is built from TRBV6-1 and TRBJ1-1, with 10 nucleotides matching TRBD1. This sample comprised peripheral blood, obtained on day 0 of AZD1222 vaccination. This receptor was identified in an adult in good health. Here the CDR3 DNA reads TGTGCCAGCAGCGAAAGACCGGGACAGGGGAGTCGATGGACTGAAGCTTTCTTT. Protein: CASSERPGQGSRWTEAFF.